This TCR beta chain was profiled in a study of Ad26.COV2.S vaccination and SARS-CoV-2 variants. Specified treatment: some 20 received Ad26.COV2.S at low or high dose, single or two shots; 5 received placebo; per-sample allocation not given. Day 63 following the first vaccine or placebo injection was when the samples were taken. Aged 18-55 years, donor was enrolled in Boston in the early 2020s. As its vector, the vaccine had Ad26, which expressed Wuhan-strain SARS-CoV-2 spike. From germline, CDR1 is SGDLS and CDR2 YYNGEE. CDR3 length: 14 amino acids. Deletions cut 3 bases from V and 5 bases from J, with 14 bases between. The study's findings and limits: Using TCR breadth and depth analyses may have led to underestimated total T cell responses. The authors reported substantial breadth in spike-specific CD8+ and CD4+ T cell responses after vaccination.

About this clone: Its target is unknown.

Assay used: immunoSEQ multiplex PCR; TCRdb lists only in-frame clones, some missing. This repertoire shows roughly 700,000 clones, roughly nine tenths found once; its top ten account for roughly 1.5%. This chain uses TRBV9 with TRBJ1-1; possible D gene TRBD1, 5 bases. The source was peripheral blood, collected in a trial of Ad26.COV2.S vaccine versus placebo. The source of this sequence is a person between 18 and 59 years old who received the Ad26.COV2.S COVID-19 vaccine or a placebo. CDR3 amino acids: CASSADMGVTEAFF. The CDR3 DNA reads TGTGCCAGCAGCGCTGATATGGGGGTTACTGAAGCTTTCTTT. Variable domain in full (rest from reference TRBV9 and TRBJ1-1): DSGVTQTPKHLITATGQRVTLRCSPRSGDLSVYWYQQSLDQGLQFLIQYYNGEERAKGNILERFSAQQFPDLHSELNLSSLELGDSALYFCASSADMGVTEAFFGQGTRLTVV.